This T cell receptor (beta chain) comes out of a study of CD8+ T cells in alopecia areata. Overall study context: Among treated patients, oral tofacitinib was administered at 5 to 10 mg twice daily. Study conclusions and caveats: While patients received tofacitinib, many expanded lesional clones remained present in scalp and blood. Expanded CD8+ clones among the top 100, and scalp clonality, were significantly decreased by tofacitinib.

This sample's treatment: oral pan-JAK inhibitor, 5-10 mg twice daily. Alopecia areata patients gave lesional scalp punch biopsies and peripheral blood samples. As regards this clone: Antigen unknown.

Trimming left V 11 bases short and J 8 bases short, with 15 bases between. CDR1 is MNHEY and CDR2 is SVGAGI in the germline V gene. This CDR3 spans 11 amino acids. Extracted RNA was reverse transcribed, and the resulting cDNA served as sequencing template. Some clones are missing from TCRdb's copy, which holds only in-frame ones; the method was immunoSEQ multiplex PCR. The top ten hold around 0.92% of the sample, which has a few hundred thousand clones, 50% to 75% seen once. The sample was CD4+ T cells sorted from blood, taken around week 53, from a patient treated with tofacitinib. The clonotype originates from a human donor with alopecia areata. The rearrangement uses TRBV6-5 and TRBJ1-2, with TRBD1 as a possible D gene (5 bases). CDR3 DNA: TGTGCCTCCCGGGACGGTCGGGGCTACACCTTC. This codes for CASRDGRGYTF.